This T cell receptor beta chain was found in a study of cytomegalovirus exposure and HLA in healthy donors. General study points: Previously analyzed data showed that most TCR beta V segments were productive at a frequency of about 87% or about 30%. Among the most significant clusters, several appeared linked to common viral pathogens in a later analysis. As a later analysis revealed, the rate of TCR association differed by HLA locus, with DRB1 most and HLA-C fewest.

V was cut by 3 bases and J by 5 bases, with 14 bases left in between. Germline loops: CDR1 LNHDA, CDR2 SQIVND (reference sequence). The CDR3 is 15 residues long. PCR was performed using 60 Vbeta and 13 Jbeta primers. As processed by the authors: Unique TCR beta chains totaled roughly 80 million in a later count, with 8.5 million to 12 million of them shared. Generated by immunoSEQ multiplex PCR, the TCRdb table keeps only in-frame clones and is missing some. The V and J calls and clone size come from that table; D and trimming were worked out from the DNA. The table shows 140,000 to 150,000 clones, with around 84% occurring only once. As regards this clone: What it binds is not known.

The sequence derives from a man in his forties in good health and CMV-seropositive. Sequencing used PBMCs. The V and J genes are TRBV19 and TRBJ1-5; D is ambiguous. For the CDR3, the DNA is TGTGCCAGTAGTATCATCATGGAGGTTGATCAGCCCCAGCATTTT. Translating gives CASSIIMEVDQPQHF.